Presented here are 25 T cell receptor beta chains from one specimen sequenced in a study of CD8 T cells in Susac syndrome. The RNA input was roughly 0.5 to 1 ug, and it was reverse transcribed with random hexamers. TCRdb recomputed calls from the immunoSEQ multiplex PCR reads with MiXCR, one row per CDR3 protein. The sample carries hundreds of thousands of distinct CDR3 sequences, about 96% recorded once. The sequencing input was CD4+ T cells from PBMCs. Every receptor here comes from a human donor with Susac syndrome.

The J gene is TRBJ2-5, the V gene TRBV10-3; TRBD2 aligns across 8 bases. Germline V lookup: CDR1 ENHRY, CDR2 SYGVKD. V was clipped by 4 bases and J by 3 bases; unmatched bases: 4. The CDR3 consists of 14 residues. The CDR3 coding sequence is TGTGCCATCAGTGCAAGAGCGGGAGAAGAGACCCAGTACTTC. Its protein product is CAISARAGEETQYF.

The V and J genes are TRBV28 and TRBJ2-7, with a possible D match to TRBD2 (5 bases). V dropped 5 bases and J dropped 4 bases, with 18 bases sitting between them. Germline lookup yields CDR1 MDHEN and CDR2 SYDVKM. CDR3 length equals 15 residues. The CDR3 DNA reads as TGTGCCAGCAGTCCGGCGGGCCGAGTAAGGTACGAGCAGTACTTC. This translates into CASSPAGRVRYEQYF.

V usage is TRBV3-1 and J usage is TRBJ1-2; D gene uncertain. CDR3 length equals 14 residues. V lost 4 bases to trimming and J lost 3 bases, with 12 bases between them. In germline, CDR1 is LGHDT, CDR2 YNNKEL (reference sequence). The CDR3 protein is CASSLAGSHYGYTF. Written as DNA, the CDR3 is TGTGCCAGCAGCCTGGCCGGGAGCCACTATGGCTACACCTTC.

The gene calls are TRBV11-2 and TRBJ2-1, with TRBD2 matching over 8 bases. Germline CDR1 reads SGHAT; CDR2 reads FQNNGV. V lost 11 bases and J lost 15; bases outside the gene matches: 12. The CDR3 is made up of 11 amino acids. CDR3 DNA sequence: TGTGCCGCATCCCTGAGGACTAGCAGGTTCTTC. Its translation: CAASLRTSRFF.

This rearrangement joins TRBV29-1 to TRBJ2-3; D gene uncertain. CDR1 is SQVTM, CDR2 ANQGSEA, per germline. The CDR3 runs to 13 residues. The germline V and J ends were trimmed by 4 bases and 0 bases, with 8 bases remaining between them. The CDR3: CSVGLSSTDTQYF. The DNA for the CDR3 is TGCAGCGTTGGTCTGTCGAGCACAGATACGCAGTATTTT.

Comments on this clonotype: A read error may account for a junction end that differs from germline. The chain couples TRBV5-1 to TRBJ2-5; D not certain. The germline V gene has CDR1 SGHRS and CDR2 YFSETQ. CDR3 length equals 15 residues. In DNA, the CDR3 is TGCGCCAGCAGCTTGGGGTATGTCAGCCAAGAGTCCCAGTACTTC. Encoded protein: CASSLGYVSQESQYF.

The chain has TRBV15 and TRBJ2-3, with 16 bases that match TRBD2. The germline CDR1 and CDR2 sequences are LNHNV and YYDKDF (reference sequence). V shed 2 bases, J shed 5 bases, and the junction held 4 bases outside the gene matches. The CDR3 has 17 amino acids. CDR3 protein: CATSRPGTSGRVDTQYF. The CDR3 nucleotides are TGTGCCACCAGCAGACCCGGGACTAGCGGGAGGGTAGATACGCAGTATTTT. Full variable domain (rest looked up from reference TRBV15 and TRBJ2-3): DAMVIQNPRYQVTQFGKPVTLSCSQTLNHNVMYWYQQKSSQAPKLLFHYYDKDFNNEADTPDNFQSRRPNTSFCFLDIRSPGLGDTAMYLCATSRPGTSGRVDTQYFGPGTRLTVL.

The chain joins TRBV5-1 to TRBJ1-1; D is undetermined. The CDR3 covers 14 residues. The germline CDR1 and CDR2 sequences are SGHRS and YFSETQ. The germline V and J ends were trimmed by 3 bases and 6 bases, with 15 bases remaining between them. The CDR3 protein is CASSSRPGWAEAFF. CDR3 DNA sequence: TGCGCCAGCAGCTCCCGCCCCGGGTGGGCTGAAGCTTTCTTT.

This chain links TRBV28 with TRBJ2-1; no firm D call. The CDR3 sequence is 14 residues long. Germline CDR1 reads MDHEN; CDR2 reads SYDVKM. Trimming stripped 9 bases from V and 13 bases from J, with 25 bases between. The CDR3 protein is CASDDRLLYNAQFF. In DNA, the CDR3 is TGTGCCAGTGATGACCGACTCCTTTACAATGCCCAGTTCTTC. Complete variable domain (other parts from reference TRBV28 and TRBJ2-1): DVKVTQSSRYLVKRTGEKVFLECVQDMDHENMFWYRQDPGLGLRLIYFSYDVKMKEKGDIPEGYSVSREKKERFSLILESASTNQTSMYLCASDDRLLYNAQFFGPGTRLTVL.

The chain links TRBV20-1 to TRBJ1-3; D is perhaps TRBD1 (6 bases). The CDR3 totals 13 residues. Germline V lookup: CDR1 DFQATT, CDR2 SNEGSKA (reference sequence). Trimming cost V 5 bases and J 2 bases, with 10 bases left between them. For the CDR3, the DNA is TGCAGTGCTGGGACAAACGCTGGAAACACCATATATTTT. Protein: CSAGTNAGNTIYF.

The V gene is TRBV5-6, the J gene TRBJ2-2; D is unresolved. V was clipped by 0 bases and J by 0 bases, with 6 bases between them. This CDR3 comprises 15 residues. The germline V gene encodes CDR1 SGHDT and CDR2 YYEEEE. CDR3 in amino acids: CASSLEITNTGELFF. CDR3 bases: TGTGCCAGCAGCTTGGAGATTACGAACACCGGGGAGCTGTTTTTT.

The chain joins TRBV11-2 to TRBJ2-2; D is ambiguous. Trimming shortened V by 4 bases and J by 1 base, and 7 bases separated the two germline ends. The CDR3 spans 14 residues. CDR1 is SGHAT and CDR2 is FQNNGV in the germline V gene. The CDR3 bases are TGTGCCAGCAGCTCTCGGTTGAACACCGGGGAGCTGTTTTTT. Translating it yields CASSSRLNTGELFF.

In this sample, this clonotype turned up once. CDR3 protein: CASSADSNVLTF. The CDR3 coding sequence is TGTGCCAGTAGTGCCGACTCCAACGTCCTGACTTTC. The genes are TRBV19 and TRBJ2-6, with unresolved D. This CDR3 is built from 12 residues. Per germline, CDR1 LNHDA and CDR2 SQIVND (reference sequence). Between the trimmed V and J ends, which lost 5 bases and 8 bases, there was a span of 7 bases.

The chain carries TRBV20-1 and TRBJ2-3, with 7 bases identical to TRBD1. Germline CDR1 DFQATT, CDR2 SNEGSKA (reference sequence). This CDR3 spans 13 amino acids. J was trimmed by 2 bases and V by 8 bases; bases with no gene match: 7. CDR3 DNA: TGCAGTTACACAGGGGAAACCACAGATACGCAGTATTTT. It is translated as CSYTGETTDTQYF.

The chain uses TRBV6-5 and TRBJ2-7; perhaps TRBD2 as D (6 bases). CDR3 size: 14 residues. In germline, CDR1 is MNHEY, CDR2 SVGAGI. The V and J ends lost 8 bases and 2 bases respectively, with 16 bases between them. The CDR3 DNA is TGTGCCAGCTCCAGGGTTGCGGGAACCTACGAGCAGTACTTC. Its protein product is CASSRVAGTYEQYF.

CDR3 DNA sequence: TGTGCCAGCAGCTTCGGCCTTAGGGCAGAGACCCAGTACTTC. Protein product: CASSFGLRAETQYF. V usage is TRBV11-2 and J usage is TRBJ2-5; no clear D. V gave up 3 bases and J gave up 4 bases, with 12 bases separating them. Germline loops: CDR1 SGHAT, CDR2 FQNNGV. The CDR3 contains 14 residues.

The V and J genes are TRBV12-3 or TRBV12-4 and TRBJ2-7; possible D gene TRBD2, 5 bases. V was shortened by 5 bases and J by 3 bases, with 17 bases between the two germline ends. CDR3 size: 15 residues. CDR3 residues: CASSPVGRKDYEQYF. CDR3 nucleotide sequence: TGTGCCAGCAGTCCGGTGGGGAGAAAAGACTACGAGCAGTACTTC.

The chain combines TRBV30 with TRBJ1-2, with unresolved D. V was trimmed by 2 bases and J by 2 bases, leaving 12 bases between them. Germline CDR1 is GTSNPN and CDR2 is SVGIG (reference sequence). The CDR3 runs to 14 residues. The CDR3 reads CAWSSRLTNYGYTF. The CDR3 region has the DNA TGTGCCTGGAGTTCCCGACTCACCAACTATGGCTACACCTTC.

The rearrangement joins TRBV29-1 to TRBJ2-2, with 9 bases matching TRBD2. Germline V CDR1 and CDR2: SQVTM, ANQGSEA. V was clipped by 7 bases and J by 2 bases; unmatched bases: 8. The CDR3 totals 15 residues. The CDR3 protein is CSAAGLAINTGELFF. The CDR3 DNA is TGCAGCGCCGCCGGACTAGCGATTAACACCGGGGAGCTGTTTTTT.

This chain connects TRBV27 to TRBJ2-7; 14 bases align to TRBD2. V lost 8 bases, J lost 3 bases, and 9 bases stayed unmatched. Germline loops: CDR1 MNHEY, CDR2 SMNVEV (reference sequence). The CDR3 has 16 amino acids. CDR3 amino acids: CASALRGLAGDYEQYF. The CDR3 coding sequence is TGTGCCAGCGCCCTCCGGGGACTAGCGGGAGACTACGAGCAGTACTTC.

This chain joins TRBV9 and TRBJ2-2; 9 bases map to TRBD1. The CDR3 loop spans 17 amino acids. Germline V lookup: CDR1 SGDLS, CDR2 YYNGEE. Trimming took 2 bases from V and 1 from J; bases not matched to a gene: 6. The CDR3 reads CASSVGNRGRNTGELFF. CDR3 bases: TGTGCCAGCAGCGTGGGGAACAGGGGGCGGAACACCGGGGAGCTGTTTTTT.

The chain has TRBV29-1 and TRBJ2-7; D gene uncertain. Germline V lookup: CDR1 SQVTM, CDR2 ANQGSEA. V dropped 6 bases and J dropped 0 bases, with 12 bases sitting between them. The CDR3 is made up of 13 amino acids. CDR3 protein: CSVELDNSYEQYF. The CDR3 nucleotides read TGCAGCGTCGAACTTGACAACTCCTACGAGCAGTACTTC.

The J gene is TRBJ2-7, the V gene TRBV12-3 or TRBV12-4; D might be TRBD1 or TRBD2, each matching 5 bases. V was clipped by 5 bases and J by 6 bases, with 14 bases between them. This CDR3 is 13 amino acids long. CDR3 loop: CASSRDLNSEQYF. The CDR3 nucleotides are TGTGCCAGCAGTCGGGACCTGAACTCCGAGCAGTACTTC.

This chain connects TRBV20-1 to TRBJ2-5; TRBD1 matches 10 bases. Per germline, CDR1 DFQATT and CDR2 SNEGSKA (reference sequence). The CDR3 runs 14 residues. The trim removed 6 bases at V and 4 bases at J, leaving 8 bases unmatched. The CDR3 loop is CSAYDRGRGETQYF. CDR3 nucleotide sequence: TGCAGTGCGTACGACAGGGGGCGAGGAGAGACCCAGTACTTC.

V usage is TRBV28 and J usage is TRBJ2-4, with D perhaps TRBD1 or TRBD2 (5 bases each). This CDR3 is built from 17 residues. The V end lost 3 bases, the J end lost 6 bases, and 21 bases lay between the germline ends. Germline V lookup: CDR1 MDHEN, CDR2 SYDVKM. CDR3 region: CASSFGQGRHPRNIQYF. Written as DNA, the CDR3 is TGTGCCAGCAGTTTCGGGCAGGGACGCCATCCCAGAAACATTCAGTACTTC.